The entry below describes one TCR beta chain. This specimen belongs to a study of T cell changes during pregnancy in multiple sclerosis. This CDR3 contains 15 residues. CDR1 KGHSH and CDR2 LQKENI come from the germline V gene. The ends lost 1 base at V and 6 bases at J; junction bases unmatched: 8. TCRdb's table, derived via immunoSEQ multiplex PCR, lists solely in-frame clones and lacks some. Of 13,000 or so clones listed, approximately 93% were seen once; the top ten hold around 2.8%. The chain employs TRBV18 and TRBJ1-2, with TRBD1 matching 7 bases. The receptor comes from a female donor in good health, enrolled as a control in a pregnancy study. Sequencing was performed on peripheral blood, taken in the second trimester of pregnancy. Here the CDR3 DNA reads TGTGCCAGCTCACCACTCGAGACAGGGAACCATGGCTACACCTTC. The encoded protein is CASSPLETGNHGYTF.